Below, 17 T cell receptor beta chains from the same sample are listed, as sequenced in a study of blood T cell repertoires in COVID-19. Using immunoSEQ multiplex PCR, the repertoire was profiled, and TCRdb retains in-frame clones only, with some absent. In the table there are 100,000 to 150,000 clones, about 88% of which are singletons. The sequencing sample was made of peripheral blood. The receptors were sampled from a woman older than 75 with acute or convalescent COVID-19.

The chain combines TRBV5-1 with TRBJ1-5, with 7 nucleotides matching TRBD1. V shed 1 base, J shed 2 bases, and the junction held 0 bases outside the gene matches. The CDR3 runs to 14 residues. CDR1 and CDR2 (germline): SGHRS, YFSETQ. For the CDR3, the DNA is TGCGCCAGCAGCTTGACAGGGGGCAATCAGCCCCAGCATTTT. This codes for CASSLTGGNQPQHF.

The chain joins TRBV10-1 to TRBJ2-2; 7 bases match TRBD2. The CDR3 length is 14 residues. Germline values: CDR1 WNHNN, CDR2 SYGVQD (reference sequence). The J segment lost 2 bases and the V segment lost 6 bases, leaving 3 bases of the junction unmatched. The CDR3: CASSRDYNTGELFF. DNA for the CDR3: TGCGCCAGCAGCCGGGACTATAACACCGGGGAGCTGTTTTTT.

The rearrangement joins TRBV4-1 to TRBJ1-1, with D possibly matching TRBD1 (5 bases). The CDR3 is 14 residues long. V gave up 3 bases and J gave up 3 bases, with 11 bases separating them. Germline CDR1 reads MGHRA; CDR2 reads YSYEKL. CDR3 protein: CASSHRVLDTEAFF. The CDR3 nucleotides are TGCGCCAGCAGCCACAGGGTTTTGGACACTGAAGCTTTCTTT.

The rearrangement joins TRBV2 to TRBJ2-7; 9 bases are shared with TRBD1. This CDR3 is 15 amino acids long. J lost 3 bases, V lost 1 base, and 4 bases had no gene match. CDR1 is SNHLY and CDR2 is FYNNEI in the germline V gene. CDR3 DNA sequence: TGTGCCAGCAGTGAAGGAGGGACAGGGATCTACGAGCAGTACTTC. It specifies CASSEGGTGIYEQYF.

The chain links TRBV5-1 to TRBJ1-5, with TRBD1 matching 9 bases. The CDR3 runs 13 residues. Trimming removed 3 bases from V and 6 bases from J; junction bases left unmatched: 1. CDR1 is SGHRS, CDR2 YFSETQ, per germline. In nucleotides, the CDR3 is TGCGCCAGCAGCTGGACAGGGGTTCAGCCCCAGCATTTT. It is translated as CASSWTGVQPQHF.

This chain joins TRBV5-1 and TRBJ1-4; D may be TRBD1 (6 bases). There are 13 residues in the CDR3. Trimming removed 3 bases at V and 7 bases at J, with 10 bases between. CDR1 and CDR2 from the germline V gene are SGHRS and YFSETQ. In DNA, the CDR3 is TGCGCCAGCAGCTCAGGGGAGGGTGAAAAACTGTTTTTT. Its translation is CASSSGEGEKLFF.

The CDR3 nucleotides read TGTGCCAGCAGTCCATTCACTCGGGCAACTAATGAAAAACTGTTTTTT. Amino acid sequence: CASSPFTRATNEKLFF. The chain employs TRBV27 and TRBJ1-4; D is undetermined. V was clipped by 5 bases and J by 0 bases, with 13 bases between them. Germline V gene lookup returns CDR1 MNHEY and CDR2 SMNVEV (reference sequence). This CDR3 spans 16 amino acids.

This clone was observed many times. The chain is built from TRBV4-1 and TRBJ2-1, with no clear D. CDR1 and CDR2 from the germline V gene are MGHRA and YSYEKL. The CDR3 runs to 15 residues. V lost 3 bases and J 1 base, leaving 10 bases between the germline ends. DNA of the CDR3: TGCGCCAGCAGCCACCCTCCACTATCCTACAATGAGCAGTTCTTC. Protein sequence: CASSHPPLSYNEQFF.

This clone has ten or more counts. V usage is TRBV15 and J usage is TRBJ1-6; 8 positions match TRBD1. In germline, CDR1 is LNHNV, CDR2 YYDKDF (reference sequence). The junction had 5 bases not matched to a gene; V was cut back by 3 bases and J by 7 bases. This CDR3 has 15 residues. In DNA, the CDR3 is TGTGCCACCAGCAGGACCGGGACAGGCAATTCACCCCTCCACTTT. Translation gives CATSRTGTGNSPLHF.

This chain's CDR3 is CASSLRATNYGYTF. CDR3 nucleotides: TGTGCCAGCAGCTTGCGGGCAACGAACTATGGCTACACCTTC. V and J are TRBV7-9 and TRBJ1-2; unclear D gene. CDR3 length: 14 amino acids. The germline V and J ends were trimmed by 3 bases and 2 bases, with 10 bases remaining between them. From germline, CDR1 is SEHNR and CDR2 FQNEAQ (reference sequence).

This chain links TRBV5-1 with TRBJ2-2; D is ambiguous. From germline, CDR1 is SGHRS and CDR2 YFSETQ. The CDR3 consists of 13 residues. V was clipped by 0 bases and J by 7 bases, with 7 bases between them. DNA for the CDR3: TGCGCCAGCAGCTTGGAACAGTACGGGGAGCTGTTTTTT. The encoded protein is CASSLEQYGELFF.

The V gene is TRBV9, the J gene TRBJ2-2; 7 bases align to TRBD2. There are 16 residues in the CDR3. Germline CDR1 is SGDLS and CDR2 is YYNGEE. Trimming cost V 0 bases and J 5 bases; bases outside gene matches: 7. DNA for the CDR3: TGTGCCAGCAGCGTAGGGGAGGGGAGGTATACCGGGGAGCTGTTTTTT. Translated, it gives CASSVGEGRYTGELFF.

The chain employs TRBV7-9 and TRBJ1-2; tentatively, D is TRBD1 (5 bases). Trimming took 0 bases from V and 8 from J, leaving 10 bases between them. The CDR3 contains 13 residues. Germline loops: CDR1 SEHNR, CDR2 FQNEAQ (reference sequence). Here the CDR3 reads CASSLAGEEGYTF. The DNA for the CDR3 is TGTGCCAGCAGCTTAGCAGGGGAGGAGGGCTACACCTTC.

The V and J genes are TRBV5-1 and TRBJ2-1; TRBD2 matches at 8 bases. Germline V gene lookup returns CDR1 SGHRS and CDR2 YFSETQ. This CDR3 has 17 amino acids. With V trimmed by 4 bases and J by 0 bases, 9 bases remained unmatched. The CDR3 sequence is CASSLSGSASSYNEQFF. As DNA, the CDR3 is TGCGCCAGCAGCCTAAGCGGGAGCGCGAGCTCCTACAATGAGCAGTTCTTC. Supplemented by reference TRBV5-1 and TRBJ2-1, the full variable domain reads KAGVTQTPRYLIKTRGQQVTLSCSPISGHRSVSWYQQTPGQGLQFLFEYFSETQRNKGNFPGRFSGRQFSNSRSEMNVSTLELGDSALYLCASSLSGSASSYNEQFFGPGTRLTVL.

The CDR3 nucleotides read TGTGCCAGCAGTGAAAGGCCAGGATTGATCACTGAAGCTTTCTTT. Residues: CASSERPGLITEAFF. The V call is TRBV6-1, the J call TRBJ1-1, with unresolved D. Between the trimmed V and J ends, which lost 2 bases and 4 bases, there was a span of 14 bases. Germline V gene data show CDR1 as MNHNS and CDR2 as SASEGT. The CDR3 is made up of 15 amino acids.

The J gene is TRBJ2-7, the V gene TRBV6-6, with TRBD1 matching 9 bases. This CDR3 contains 15 residues. Germline V lookup: CDR1 MNHNY, CDR2 SVGAGI (reference sequence). The V and J ends lost 6 bases and 4 bases, in that order; junction bases with no gene match: 10. The CDR3 here is CASRTTGTGSYEQYF. The CDR3 DNA reads TGTGCCAGCAGAACAACCGGGACAGGGTCATACGAGCAGTACTTC.

This clone showed up just once. This chain joins TRBV3-1 (or the pseudogene TRBV3-2) and TRBJ1-1; weak D call: TRBD1 (6 bases). V lost 1 base and J lost 8, with 14 bases in between. This CDR3 is 14 amino acids long. The germline CDR1 and CDR2 sequences are LGHDT and YNNKEL (reference sequence). The CDR3 DNA sequence: TGTGCCAGCAGCCAAGGCCGAGGGGGAAGGGAAGCTTTCTTT. Translation gives CASSQGRGGREAFF.